These T cell receptor beta chains were read from a single sample in a study of T cell repertoires in cytomegalovirus infection. For these TCRs, the target antigens are not known. In TCRdb, the reads were re-called with MiXCR into one record per CDR3 protein. The profile shows some 480,000 distinct CDR3 sequences, 30% to 40% of them singletons. This sample comprised cultured PBMCs, obtained from culture after CMV antigen stimulation. These receptors all stem from a human donor in good health (CMV status not recorded). Some clones in this sample may be carry-over from other donors' samples. CDR3s include the opening cysteine and the closing phenylalanine or tryptophan. The D gene is left open where the match is weak. Only some rows state a clone size, as once, few, many or a class for expanded clones.

CDR3,DNA,V,J,size,length,D
CASSTGTSGINEQFF,TGTGCCAGTAGCACCGGGACTAGCGGGATCAATGAGCAGTTCTTC,TRBV19,TRBJ2-1,few,15,TRBD2
CASSSTSGVAYEQYF,TGTGCCAGCAGCTCAACTAGCGGAGTCGCCTACGAGCAGTACTTC,TRBV7-2,TRBJ2-7,few,15,TRBD2
CATSRQSGRETQETQYF,TGTGCCACCAGCAGACAAAGTGGGCGGGAGACGCAAGAGACCCAGTACTTC,TRBV15,TRBJ2-5,few,17,TRBD2
CASSLLGGTGSDEQFF,TGTGCCAGCAGCCTTTTAGGGGGGACAGGGTCCGATGAGCAGTTCTTC,TRBV7-8,TRBJ2-1,many,16,TRBD1
CASSLGSLKNTGELFF,TGTGCCAGCAGCTTAGGCTCACTGAAGAACACCGGGGAGCTGTTTTTT,TRBV7-9,TRBJ2-2,few,16,NA
CASSLDSGNEQFF,TGTGCCAGCAGCTTGGATAGCGGCAATGAGCAGTTCTTC,TRBV5-4,TRBJ2-1,NA,13,NA
CASSFRGQSTDTQYF,TGTGCCAGCAGCTTTAGGGGGCAAAGCACAGATACGCAGTATTTT,TRBV11-2,TRBJ2-3,once,15,TRBD1
CASSAPGTSGRETQYF,TGTGCCAGCAGCGCTCCCGGGACTAGCGGGAGAGAGACCCAGTACTTC,TRBV11-3,TRBJ2-5,NA,16,TRBD2
CASSLMQANTEAFF,TGTGCCAGCAGTTTAATGCAAGCGAACACTGAAGCTTTCTTT,TRBV12-3/TRBV12-4,TRBJ1-1,NA,14,NA
CSARGMGTRKETQYF,TGCAGTGCTAGAGGGATGGGGACTAGGAAGGAGACCCAGTACTTC,TRBV20-1,TRBJ2-5,NA,15,TRBD2
CASSRTGGGPSNEQFF,TGTGCCAGCAGCCGGACGGGGGGAGGGCCCTCCAATGAGCAGTTCTTC,TRBV7-6,TRBJ2-1,NA,16,TRBD2
CANLEVGTVYGYTF,TGTGCCAACCTCGAGGTGGGGACAGTCTATGGCTACACCTTC,TRBV6-7,TRBJ1-2,NA,14,TRBD1
CASSRGTGGLSYEQYF,TGTGCCAGTAGTAGAGGGACAGGGGGCCTTTCCTACGAGCAGTACTTC,TRBV19,TRBJ2-7,once,16,TRBD1
CASSIARDEQFF,TGTGCCAGTAGTATCGCCAGGGATGAGCAGTTCTTC,TRBV19,TRBJ2-1,NA,12,NA
CASSLEQTVTDTQYF,TGTGCCAGCAGCTTAGAGCAGACAGTCACAGATACGCAGTATTTT,TRBV11-2,TRBJ2-3,once,15,NA
CASSSPGRAEKLFF,TGTGCCAGCAGTTCGCCGGGAAGGGCAGAAAAACTGTTTTTT,TRBV28,TRBJ1-4,NA,14,NA
CASSTWAMNTEAFF,TGTGCCAGCAGTACCTGGGCCATGAACACTGAAGCTTTCTTT,TRBV28,TRBJ1-1,once,14,NA
CATSRDRGANSPLHF,TGTGCCACCAGCAGAGATAGGGGGGCGAATTCACCCCTCCACTTT,TRBV15,TRBJ1-6,NA,15,NA
CASSGLAGFTGELFF,TGTGCCAGTAGTGGCCTAGCGGGATTCACCGGGGAGCTGTTTTTT,TRBV19,TRBJ2-2,few,15,TRBD2
CASSEIRGLAGSDTQYF,TGTGCCAGCAGTGAAATTCGGGGACTAGCGGGATCAGATACGCAGTATTTT,TRBV6-1,TRBJ2-3,NA,17,TRBD2
CASSSGSLDTQYF,TGTGCCAGTAGTAGCGGGAGCTTAGATACGCAGTATTTT,TRBV19,TRBJ2-3,few,13,TRBD2
CASSARHTDTQYF,TGTGCCAGCAGCGCCCGCCACACAGATACGCAGTATTTT,TRBV7-2,TRBJ2-3,few,13,NA
CASSLAVLAGGANEQFF,TGTGCCAGCAGCTTAGCGGTACTAGCGGGAGGGGCCAATGAGCAGTTCTTC,TRBV7-2,TRBJ2-1,many,17,TRBD2
CASSPMGRGPDTQYF,TGTGCCAGCAGCCCGATGGGCAGGGGGCCAGATACGCAGTATTTT,TRBV7-2,TRBJ2-3,few,15,TRBD1
CASSLVAHEVDGYTF,TGTGCCAGCAGCTTAGTCGCGCACGAGGTAGATGGCTACACCTTC,TRBV7-6,TRBJ1-2,NA,15,NA
CASSEVFSFPRANTGELFF,TGTGCCAGCAGTGAAGTTTTTTCCTTCCCGAGGGCGAACACCGGGGAGCTGTTTTTT,TRBV6-1,TRBJ2-2,NA,19,NA
CASRPLSAGRDKETQYF,TGTGCCAGTAGGCCTCTGAGCGCCGGGCGGGACAAAGAGACCCAGTACTTC,TRBV19,TRBJ2-5,NA,17,NA
CSVVPRGPSYNEQFF,TGCAGCGTTGTACCGCGCGGTCCCTCCTACAATGAGCAGTTCTTC,TRBV29-1,TRBJ2-1,NA,15,NA
CASSFQAGGGNEQFF,TGTGCCAGCAGCTTTCAAGCGGGAGGTGGAAATGAGCAGTTCTTC,TRBV7-2,TRBJ2-1,NA,15,TRBD2
CASRSGIYNEQFF,TGTGCCAGTAGAAGCGGGATCTACAATGAGCAGTTCTTC,TRBV19,TRBJ2-1,NA,13,TRBD2
CASILGTYGTGELFF,TGTGCCAGCATTTTAGGGACTTACGGGACCGGGGAGCTGTTTTTT,TRBV12-3/TRBV12-4,TRBJ2-2,few,15,NA
CASSLLSVSANEQYF,TGTGCCAGCAGCTTACTTTCCGTGTCGGCCAACGAGCAGTACTTC,TRBV7-2,TRBJ2-7,NA,15,NA
CASTWGSGRGDTQYF,TGTGCCAGTACCTGGGGGAGCGGGAGAGGAGATACGCAGTATTTT,TRBV19,TRBJ2-3,once,15,TRBD2
CASSFRGPWGYGYTF,TGTGCCAGCAGTTTCAGGGGGCCGTGGGGGTATGGCTACACCTTC,TRBV27,TRBJ1-2,few,15,TRBD1
CASMNFAGAGSTDTQYF,TGTGCCAGCATGAATTTCGCGGGGGCCGGAAGCACAGATACGCAGTATTTT,TRBV11-3,TRBJ2-3,NA,17,NA
CASSSNSGSEGNEQFF,TGTGCCAGCAGCTCAAATAGCGGGAGTGAAGGCAATGAGCAGTTCTTC,TRBV11-3,TRBJ2-1,NA,16,TRBD2
CASSLSLAGGAQETQYF,TGTGCCAGCAGTTTATCCCTAGCGGGAGGGGCTCAAGAGACCCAGTACTTC,TRBV28,TRBJ2-5,NA,17,TRBD2
CASSQEWGQNTGELFF,TGCGCCAGCAGCCAAGAATGGGGTCAGAACACCGGGGAGCTGTTTTTT,TRBV4-3,TRBJ2-2,NA,16,NA
CSARKLENEQFF,TGCAGTGCTAGAAAACTAGAGAATGAGCAGTTCTTC,TRBV20-1,TRBJ2-1,few,12,NA
CASSVRQLNTEAFF,TGTGCCAGCAGCGTTCGACAGTTGAACACTGAAGCTTTCTTT,TRBV7-9,TRBJ1-1,few,14,NA
CASSPSGVRPYEQYF,TGTGCCAGCAGCCCTAGTGGGGTCCGACCCTACGAGCAGTACTTC,TRBV3-1,TRBJ2-7,NA,15,NA
CASSQDHRGLYNEQFF,TGTGCCAGCAGCCAAGATCATCGGGGGCTATACAATGAGCAGTTCTTC,TRBV4-2,TRBJ2-1,NA,16,NA